This T cell receptor beta chain was sequenced in a study of T-cell reconstitution after alpha-beta-depleted transplantation in children. Unique molecular identifiers were incorporated during preparation of the TCRbeta library. In TCRdb, the PCR reads were re-called with MiXCR into one record per CDR3 protein. The sample records approximately 640,000 distinct CDR3 sequences, around a sixth being singletons. The CDR3 contains 15 residues. Germline trimming cut 5 bases from V and 6 bases from J; bases unmatched to any gene: 7. This clonotype came up many times. The sequence was collected from a human donor who donated a stem cell graft to a child with acute myeloid leukemia. The source material was PBMCs from the stem cell graft donor, sampled from the stem cell graft. The V call is TRBV12-3 or TRBV12-4, the J call TRBJ1-4; 9 bases fit TRBD1. The CDR3 nucleotides are TGTGCCAGCAGTCCCCCCGGGACAGGGTATGAAAAACTGTTTTTT. It translates to CASSPPGTGYEKLFF.